Listed below are T cell receptor beta chains from one sample, sequenced in a study of T cell responses to AZD1222 COVID-19 vaccine. Only in-frame clones appear in the TCRdb table, and some are missing; sequencing was by immunoSEQ multiplex PCR. Of tens of thousands of clones in the sample, about 87% were seen once. The starting material was peripheral blood, obtained on day 0 of AZD1222 vaccination. The source of these receptors is an adult in good health. CDR3s include the opening cysteine and the closing phenylalanine or tryptophan. The D gene is left open where the match is weak. Clone size is shown for a subset of rows, as once, few, many or a class of expanded clone.

>TRBV18|TRBD2|TRBJ2-3|.
CASSPGTSGRADTQYF
TGTGCCAGCTCACCCGGGACTAGCGGGAGAGCCGATACGCAGTATTTT
>TRBV7-9|.|TRBJ1-2|.
CASSLPVKWRDGYTF
TGTGCCAGCAGCTTACCTGTTAAGTGGCGGGATGGCTACACCTTC
>TRBV5-6|.|TRBJ1-2|once
CASSPWTVRGSGYTF
TGTGCCAGCAGCCCGTGGACAGTCCGGGGGTCCGGCTACACCTTC
>TRBV6-4|.|TRBJ1-5|once
CASKQALPNQPQHF
TGTGCCAGCAAACAGGCCTTGCCCAATCAGCCCCAGCATTTT
>TRBV7-6|.|TRBJ2-3|.
CASSLGSANTDTQYF
TGTGCCAGCAGCTTAGGTAGCGCTAACACAGATACGCAGTATTTT
>TRBV6-4|TRBD1|TRBJ1-1|.
CASSARQGNTEAFF
TGTGCCAGCAGTGCCCGACAGGGGAACACTGAAGCTTTCTTT
>TRBV11-3|.|TRBJ2-6|.
CASSLGQKGSGANVLTF
TGTGCCAGCAGCTTAGGACAGAAGGGTTCTGGGGCCAACGTCCTGACTTTC
>TRBV5-1|TRBD1|TRBJ1-5|.
CASIRKGTGALYSNQPQHF
TGCGCCAGCATTAGAAAAGGGACAGGGGCCCTTTATAGCAATCAGCCCCAGCATTTT
>TRBV7-9|TRBD1|TRBJ1-2|.
CASSPQGQREDYGYTF
TGTGCCAGCAGCCCCCAGGGACAGAGGGAGGACTATGGCTACACCTTC
>TRBV19|TRBD1|TRBJ1-6|few
CASLARDRNSPLHF
TGTGCCAGTTTAGCACGGGACAGAAATTCACCCCTCCACTTT
>TRBV6-5|.|TRBJ1-3|.
CASGRHGAGNTIYF
TGTGCCAGCGGCCGACATGGTGCAGGAAACACCATATATTTT
>TRBV25-1|.|TRBJ2-7|.
CASPEQYF
TGTGCCAGTCCAGAGCAGTACTTC
>TRBV18|.|TRBJ1-2|few
CASSPAGGSDYGYTF
TGTGCCAGCTCACCGGCCGGAGGGAGCGACTATGGCTACACCTTC
>TRBV18|.|TRBJ1-1|few
CASSPPPELNTEAFF
TGTGCCAGCTCACCACCCCCGGAACTGAACACTGAAGCTTTCTTT
>TRBV5-1|.|TRBJ2-4|.
CASSLGQYIQYF
TGCGCCAGCAGCTTGGGGCAGTACATTCAGTACTTC
>TRBV27|TRBD1|TRBJ1-5|.
CASCPGTGSQPQHF
TGTGCCAGCTGCCCCGGGACAGGGAGTCAGCCCCAGCATTTT
>TRBV27|.|TRBJ2-5|once
CASNALGETQYF
TGTGCCAGCAACGCCCTAGGAGAGACCCAGTACTTC
>TRBV12-2|.|TRBJ2-2|once
CASRPLGNTGELFF
TGTGCAAGTCGCCCACTAGGGAACACCGGGGAGCTGTTTTTT
>TRBV7-2|.|TRBJ2-3|.
CASSLGLATDTQYF
TGTGCCAGCAGCTTAGGGCTAGCAACAGATACGCAGTATTTT
>TRBV6-6|TRBD1|TRBJ1-2|.
CASSYRTGAYYGYTF
TGTGCCAGCAGTTATAGGACAGGAGCCTACTATGGCTACACCTTC
>TRBV5-4|TRBD1|TRBJ1-2|.
CASSATGGGEYGYTF
TGTGCCAGCAGCGCGACAGGGGGAGGAGAATATGGCTACACCTTC
>TRBV7-2|TRBD1|TRBJ1-2|.
CASSPKLDRLLYYGYTF
TGTGCCAGCAGCCCCAAGTTGGACAGGTTGCTATACTATGGCTACACCTTC
>TRBV7-9|TRBD1|TRBJ1-2|.
CASSLGPDRGYGYTF
TGTGCCAGCAGCTTAGGGCCGGACAGGGGCTATGGCTACACCTTC
>TRBV27|TRBD1|TRBJ1-1|.
CASSPSFGQGLGNTEAFF
TGTGCCAGCAGTCCTTCCTTTGGACAGGGGCTTGGGAACACTGAAGCTTTCTTT
>TRBV11-2|.|TRBJ2-7|once
CASSLERLAKYEQYF
TGTGCCAGCAGCTTAGAACGTCTAGCGAAGTACGAGCAGTACTTC
>TRBV6-5|.|TRBJ2-4|.
CASSSRTERSDIQYF
TGTGCCAGCAGTTCCCGGACCGAACGGTCGGACATTCAGTACTTC
>TRBV5-5|TRBD1|TRBJ2-1|once
CASSLEGAKEREQFF
TGTGCCAGCAGCTTGGAGGGGGCGAAAGAAAGAGAGCAGTTCTTC
>TRBV7-8|TRBD1|TRBJ2-5|.
CASSYQPGQGAGETQYF
TGTGCCAGCAGCTACCAACCGGGACAGGGGGCTGGAGAGACCCAGTACTTC
>TRBV25-1|.|TRBJ1-3|.
CASSEFGGLSGNTIYF
TGTGCCAGCAGTGAATTCGGGGGGCTTTCTGGAAACACCATATATTTT
>TRBV11-1|TRBD1|TRBJ1-2|.
CASSTQTGLYGYTF
TGTGCCAGCAGCACCCAGACAGGGCTCTATGGCTACACCTTC
>TRBV14|TRBD2|TRBJ2-7|.
CASSLGLGRYEQYF
TGTGCCAGCAGCCTTGGACTAGGGAGGTACGAGCAGTACTTC
>TRBV7-2|TRBD1|TRBJ1-5|.
CASSLQGALGNQPQHF
TGTGCCAGCAGCTTACAGGGGGCGCTTGGCAATCAGCCCCAGCATTTT
>TRBV19|.|TRBJ1-4|once
CASSIRGEKLFF
TGTGCCAGTAGTATACGAGGTGAAAAACTGTTTTTT
>TRBV3-1/TRBV3-2|TRBD2|TRBJ2-3|.
CASSQAGTSGLGTDTQYF
TGTGCCAGCAGCCAAGCGGGGACTAGCGGACTGGGCACAGATACGCAGTATTTT
>TRBV13|TRBD2|TRBJ2-1|.
CASSVTSGTFEQFF
TGTGCCAGCAGCGTAACTAGCGGGACGTTTGAGCAGTTCTTC
>TRBV4-3|.|TRBJ1-2|.
CASSQESYAPNYGYTF
TGCGCCAGCAGCCAAGAATCGTACGCCCCTAACTATGGCTACACCTTC
>TRBV6-5|TRBD1|TRBJ1-1|.
CASRHGQAQGTEAFF
TGTGCCAGCAGACACGGACAGGCGCAGGGCACTGAAGCTTTCTTT
>TRBV4-3|TRBD2|TRBJ2-1|.
CASSQDPVTSGRLVYNEQFF
TGCGCCAGCAGCCAAGATCCCGTCACTAGCGGGAGACTTGTGTACAATGAGCAGTTCTTC
>TRBV7-9|.|TRBJ1-5|.
CATSLGDPNQPQHF
TGTGCCACCTCCCTCGGGGATCCCAATCAGCCCCAGCATTTT
>TRBV5-4|.|TRBJ1-1|.
CASSFLGTRGTEAFF
TGTGCCAGCAGCTTCCTAGGGACCCGTGGGACTGAAGCTTTCTTT